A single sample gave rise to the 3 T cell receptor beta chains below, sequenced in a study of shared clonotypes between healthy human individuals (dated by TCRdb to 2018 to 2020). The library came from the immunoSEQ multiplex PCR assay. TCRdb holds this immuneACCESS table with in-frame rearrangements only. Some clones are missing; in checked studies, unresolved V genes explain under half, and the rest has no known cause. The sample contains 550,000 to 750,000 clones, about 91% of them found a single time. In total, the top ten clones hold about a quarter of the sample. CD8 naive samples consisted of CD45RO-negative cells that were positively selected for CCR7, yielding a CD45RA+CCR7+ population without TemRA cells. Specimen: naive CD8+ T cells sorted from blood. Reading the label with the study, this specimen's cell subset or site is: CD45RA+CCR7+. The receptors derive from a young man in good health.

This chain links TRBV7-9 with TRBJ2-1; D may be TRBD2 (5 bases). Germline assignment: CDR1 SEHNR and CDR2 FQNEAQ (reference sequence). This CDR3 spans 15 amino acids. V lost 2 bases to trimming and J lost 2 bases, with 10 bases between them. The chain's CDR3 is CASSLLRGPYNEQFF. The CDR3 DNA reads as TGTGCCAGCAGCTTATTACGCGGGCCCTACAATGAGCAGTTCTTC. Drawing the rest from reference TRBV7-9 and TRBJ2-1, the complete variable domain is DTGVSQNPRHKITKRGQNVTFRCDPISEHNRLYWYRQTLGQGPEFLTYFQNEAQLEKSRLLSDRFSAERPKGSFSTLEIQRTEQGDSAMYLCASSLLRGPYNEQFFGPGTRLTVL.

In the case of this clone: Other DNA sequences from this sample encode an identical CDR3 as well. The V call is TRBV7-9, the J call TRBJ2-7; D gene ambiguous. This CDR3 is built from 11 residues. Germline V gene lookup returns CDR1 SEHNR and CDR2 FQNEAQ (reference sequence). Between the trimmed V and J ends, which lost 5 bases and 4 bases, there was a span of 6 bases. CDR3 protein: CASSATYEQYF. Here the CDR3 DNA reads TGTGCCAGCAGCGCAACTTACGAGCAGTACTTC.

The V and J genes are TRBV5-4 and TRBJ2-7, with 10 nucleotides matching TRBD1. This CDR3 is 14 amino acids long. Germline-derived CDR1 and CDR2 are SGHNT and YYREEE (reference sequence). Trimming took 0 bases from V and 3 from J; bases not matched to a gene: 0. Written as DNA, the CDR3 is TGTGCCAGCAGCTTGGGGGACAGGGGCTACGAGCAGTACTTC. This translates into CASSLGDRGYEQYF. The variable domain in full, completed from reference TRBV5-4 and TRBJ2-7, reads ETGVTQSPTHLIKTRGQQVTLRCSSQSGHNTVSWYQQALGQGPQFIFQYYREEENGRGNFPPRFSGLQFPNYSSELNVNALELDDSALYLCASSLGDRGYEQYFGPGTRLTVT.